This T cell receptor (beta chain) was identified in a study of T cells in Graves' hyperthyroidism and ophthalmopathy. Overall study findings and caveats: Using 13 V-J features, a model discriminated ophthalmopathy from stable hyperthyroidism.

Germline V gene lookup returns CDR1 DFQATT and CDR2 SNEGSKA (reference sequence). V was cut by 4 bases and J by 2 bases, with 22 bases left in between. This CDR3 spans 17 amino acids. This clonotype was recorded many times. Its antigen is unidentified. No ophthalmopathy progression within 18 months constituted stable Graves' hyperthyroidism. The patients, who ranged from 18 to 65 in age, presented with newly diagnosed hyperthyroidism lasting under 2 months. PBMCs were sourced from around 10 ml fresh peripheral blood. TCR beta CDR3 sequences were amplified from RNA transcripts. The HTBI primer set drove a first-round RT-PCR of the TCR CDR3. TCRdb independently ran MiXCR on the multiplex PCR reads; one entry per CDR3 protein. The profile shows 500,000 to 750,000 distinct CDR3 sequences, approximately 14% of them singletons.

This chain links TRBV20-1 with TRBJ2-3, with D perhaps matching TRBD1 or TRBD2 (6 bases each). This TCR came from a woman in her 30s with Graves' hyperthyroidism. The material sequenced was blood. CDR3 coding DNA: TGCAGTGCTACCCTCTCGGGGGCCCGGTGGGACACAGATACGCAGTATTTT. Residues: CSATLSGARWDTDTQYF.